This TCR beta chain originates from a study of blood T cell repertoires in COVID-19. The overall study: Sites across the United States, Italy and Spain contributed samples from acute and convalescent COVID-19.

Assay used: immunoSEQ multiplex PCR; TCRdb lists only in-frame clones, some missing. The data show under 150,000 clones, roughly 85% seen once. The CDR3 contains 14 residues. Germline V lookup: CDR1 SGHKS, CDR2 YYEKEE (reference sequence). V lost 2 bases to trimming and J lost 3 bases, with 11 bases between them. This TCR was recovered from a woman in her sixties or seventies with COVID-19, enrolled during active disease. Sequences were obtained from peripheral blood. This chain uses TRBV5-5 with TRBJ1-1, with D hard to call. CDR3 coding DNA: TGTGCCAGCAGCTTCTCTCCCCTCGACACTGAAGCTTTCTTT. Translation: CASSFSPLDTEAFF.